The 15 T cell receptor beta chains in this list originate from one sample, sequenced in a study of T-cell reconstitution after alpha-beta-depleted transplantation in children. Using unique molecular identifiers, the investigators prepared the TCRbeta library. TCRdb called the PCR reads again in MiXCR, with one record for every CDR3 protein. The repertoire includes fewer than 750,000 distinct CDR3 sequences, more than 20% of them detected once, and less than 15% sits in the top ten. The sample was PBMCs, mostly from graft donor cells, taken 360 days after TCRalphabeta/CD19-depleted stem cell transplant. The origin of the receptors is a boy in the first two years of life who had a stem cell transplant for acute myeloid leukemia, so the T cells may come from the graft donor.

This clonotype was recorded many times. DNA for the CDR3: TGTGCCTCCAAGAACCCAGGCTATAATTCACCCCTCCACTTT. Amino acids: CASKNPGYNSPLHF. This chain connects TRBV28 to TRBJ1-6; D remains unclear. V lost 11 bases to trimming and J lost 3 bases, with 14 bases between them. Germline V lookup: CDR1 MDHEN, CDR2 SYDVKM. The CDR3 contains 14 residues.

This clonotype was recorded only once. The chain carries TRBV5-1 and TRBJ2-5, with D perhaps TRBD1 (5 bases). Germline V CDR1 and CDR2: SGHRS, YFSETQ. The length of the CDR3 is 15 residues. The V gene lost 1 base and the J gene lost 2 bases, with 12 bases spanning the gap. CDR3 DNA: TGCGCCAGCAGCTTGTCTAGGGGAAATCAAGAGACCCAGTACTTC. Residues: CASSLSRGNQETQYF.

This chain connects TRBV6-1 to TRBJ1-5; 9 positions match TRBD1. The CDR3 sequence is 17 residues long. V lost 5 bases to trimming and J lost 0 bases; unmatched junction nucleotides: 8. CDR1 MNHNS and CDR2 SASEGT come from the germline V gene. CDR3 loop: CASSQDRGDSSNQPQHF. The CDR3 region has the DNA TGTGCCAGCAGTCAGGACAGGGGAGACAGTAGCAATCAGCCCCAGCATTTT.

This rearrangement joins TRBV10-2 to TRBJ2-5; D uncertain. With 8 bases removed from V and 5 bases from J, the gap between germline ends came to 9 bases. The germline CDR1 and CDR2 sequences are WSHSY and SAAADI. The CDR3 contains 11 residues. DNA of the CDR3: TGCGCCAGCCATGGGCTCGAGACCCAGTACTTC. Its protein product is CASHGLETQYF.

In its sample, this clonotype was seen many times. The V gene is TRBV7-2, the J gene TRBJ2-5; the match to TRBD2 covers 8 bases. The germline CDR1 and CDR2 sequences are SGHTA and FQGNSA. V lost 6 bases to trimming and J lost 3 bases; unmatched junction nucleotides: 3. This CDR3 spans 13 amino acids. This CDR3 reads CASRLSGEETQYF. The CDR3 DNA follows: TGTGCCAGCAGACTTAGCGGGGAAGAGACCCAGTACTTC.

The CDR3 sequence is CSVEWGAGYTF. For the CDR3, the DNA is TGCAGCGTTGAATGGGGGGCTGGCTACACCTTC. The V and J genes are TRBV29-1 and TRBJ1-2, with D possibly matching TRBD1 (6 bases). V was cut by 2 bases and J by 7 bases, with 8 bases left in between. The CDR3 is 11 amino acids. Germline V CDR1 and CDR2: SQVTM, ANQGSEA.

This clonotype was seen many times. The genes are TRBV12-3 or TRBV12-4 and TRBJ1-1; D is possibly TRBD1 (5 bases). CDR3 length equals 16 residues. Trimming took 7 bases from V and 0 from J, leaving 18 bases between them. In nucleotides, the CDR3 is TGTGCCAGCACCCTGAGGGCAGGGTTCATGAACACTGAAGCTTTCTTT. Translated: CASTLRAGFMNTEAFF.

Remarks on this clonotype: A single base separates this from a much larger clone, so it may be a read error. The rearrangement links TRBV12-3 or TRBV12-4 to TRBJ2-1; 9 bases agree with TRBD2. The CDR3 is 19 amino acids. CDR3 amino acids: CAISLNTGLAGAWGNEQFF. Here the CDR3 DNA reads TGTGCCATCAGTTTAAACACAGGGTTAGCGGGGGCCTGGGGGAATGAGCAGTTCTTC.

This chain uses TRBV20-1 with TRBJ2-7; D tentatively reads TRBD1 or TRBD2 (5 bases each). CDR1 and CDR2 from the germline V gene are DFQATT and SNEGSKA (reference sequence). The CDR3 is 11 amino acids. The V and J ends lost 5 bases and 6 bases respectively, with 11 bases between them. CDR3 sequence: CSAGGGSEQYV. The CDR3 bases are TGCAGTGCTGGGGGTGGGAGCGAGCAGTACGTC.

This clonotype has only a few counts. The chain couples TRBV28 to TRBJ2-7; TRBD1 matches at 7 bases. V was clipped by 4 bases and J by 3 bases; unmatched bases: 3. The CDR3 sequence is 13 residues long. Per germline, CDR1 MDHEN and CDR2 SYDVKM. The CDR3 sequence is CASSSGTVYEQYV. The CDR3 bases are TGTGCCAGCAGTTCGGGGACAGTCTACGAGCAGTACGTC.

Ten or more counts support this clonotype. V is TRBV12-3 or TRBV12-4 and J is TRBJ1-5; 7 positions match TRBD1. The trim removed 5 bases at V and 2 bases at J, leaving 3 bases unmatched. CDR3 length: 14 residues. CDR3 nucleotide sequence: TGTGCCAGCAGTGGGCAGGGGGGCAATCAGCCCCAGCATTTT. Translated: CASSGQGGNQPQHF.

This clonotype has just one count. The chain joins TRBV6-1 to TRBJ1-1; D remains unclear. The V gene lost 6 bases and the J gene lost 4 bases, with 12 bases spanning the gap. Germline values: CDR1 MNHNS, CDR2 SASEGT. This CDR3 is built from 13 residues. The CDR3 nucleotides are TGTGCCAGCAGACCACCCTACTCCACTGAAGCTTTCTTT. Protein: CASRPPYSTEAFF.

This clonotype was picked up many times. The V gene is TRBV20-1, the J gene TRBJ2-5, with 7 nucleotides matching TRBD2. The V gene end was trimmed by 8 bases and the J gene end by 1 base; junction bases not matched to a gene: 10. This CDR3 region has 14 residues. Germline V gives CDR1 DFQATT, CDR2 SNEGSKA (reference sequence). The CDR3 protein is CSSTPASGQETQYF. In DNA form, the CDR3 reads TGCAGTTCCACTCCGGCTAGCGGCCAAGAGACCCAGTACTTC.

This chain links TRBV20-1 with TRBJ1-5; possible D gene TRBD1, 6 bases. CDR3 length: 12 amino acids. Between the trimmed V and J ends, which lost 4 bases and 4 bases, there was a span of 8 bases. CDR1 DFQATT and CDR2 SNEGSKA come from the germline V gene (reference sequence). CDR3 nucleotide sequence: TGCAGTGCTACCAGGGGTAATCAGCCCCAGCATTTT. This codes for CSATRGNQPQHF.

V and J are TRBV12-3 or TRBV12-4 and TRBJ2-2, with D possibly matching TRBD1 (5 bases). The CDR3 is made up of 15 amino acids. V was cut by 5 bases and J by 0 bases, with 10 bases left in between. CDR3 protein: CASSGHFANTGELFF. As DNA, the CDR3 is TGTGCCAGCAGTGGACACTTCGCGAACACCGGGGAGCTGTTTTTT.